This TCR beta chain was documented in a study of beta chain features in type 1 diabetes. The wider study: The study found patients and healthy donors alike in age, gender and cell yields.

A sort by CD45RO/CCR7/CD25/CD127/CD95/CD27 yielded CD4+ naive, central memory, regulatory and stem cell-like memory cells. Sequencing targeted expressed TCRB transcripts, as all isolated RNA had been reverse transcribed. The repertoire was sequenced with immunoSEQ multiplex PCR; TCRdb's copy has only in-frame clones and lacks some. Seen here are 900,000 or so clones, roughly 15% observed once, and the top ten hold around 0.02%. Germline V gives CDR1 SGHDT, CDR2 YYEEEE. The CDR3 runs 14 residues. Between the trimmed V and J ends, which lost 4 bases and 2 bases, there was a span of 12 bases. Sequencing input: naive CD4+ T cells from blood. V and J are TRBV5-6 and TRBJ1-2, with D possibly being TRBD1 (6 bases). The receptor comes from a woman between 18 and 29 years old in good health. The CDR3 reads CASSARGGNYGYTF. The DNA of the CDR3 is TGTGCCAGCAGCGCCAGGGGAGGGAACTATGGCTACACCTTC.